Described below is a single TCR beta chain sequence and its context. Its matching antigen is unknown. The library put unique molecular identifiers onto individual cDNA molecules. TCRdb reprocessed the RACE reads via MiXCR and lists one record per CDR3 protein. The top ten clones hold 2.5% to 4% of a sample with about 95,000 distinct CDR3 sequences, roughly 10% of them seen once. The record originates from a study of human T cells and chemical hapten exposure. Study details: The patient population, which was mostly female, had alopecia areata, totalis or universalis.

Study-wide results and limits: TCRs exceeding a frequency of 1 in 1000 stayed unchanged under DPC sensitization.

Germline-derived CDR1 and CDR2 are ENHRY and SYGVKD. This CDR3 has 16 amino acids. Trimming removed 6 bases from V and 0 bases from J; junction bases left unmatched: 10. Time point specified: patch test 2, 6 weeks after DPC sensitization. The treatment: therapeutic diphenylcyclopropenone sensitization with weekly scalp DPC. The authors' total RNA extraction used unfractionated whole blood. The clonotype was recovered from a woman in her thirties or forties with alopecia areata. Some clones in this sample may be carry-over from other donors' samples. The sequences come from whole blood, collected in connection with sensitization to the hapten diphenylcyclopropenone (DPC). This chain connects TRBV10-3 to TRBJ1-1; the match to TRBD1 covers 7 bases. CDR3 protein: CAISQRTGTMNTEAFF. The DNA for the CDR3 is TGTGCCATCAGCCAAAGGACAGGAACAATGAACACTGAAGCTTTCTTT.